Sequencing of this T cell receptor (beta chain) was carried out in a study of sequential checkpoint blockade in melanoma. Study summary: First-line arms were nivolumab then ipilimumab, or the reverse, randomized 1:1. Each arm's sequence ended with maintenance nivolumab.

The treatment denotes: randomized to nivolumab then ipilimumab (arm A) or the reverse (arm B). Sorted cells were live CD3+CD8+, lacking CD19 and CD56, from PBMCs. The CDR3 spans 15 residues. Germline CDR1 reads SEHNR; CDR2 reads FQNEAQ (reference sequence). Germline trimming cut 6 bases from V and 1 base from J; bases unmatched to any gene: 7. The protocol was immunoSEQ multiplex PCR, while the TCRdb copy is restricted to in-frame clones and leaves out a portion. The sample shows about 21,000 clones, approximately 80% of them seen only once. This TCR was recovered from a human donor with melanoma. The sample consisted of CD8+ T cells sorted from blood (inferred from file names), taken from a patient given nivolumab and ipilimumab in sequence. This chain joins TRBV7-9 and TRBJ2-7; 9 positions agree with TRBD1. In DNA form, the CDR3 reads TGTGCCAGCAGATCCGGCGGACAGGGGTCCTACGAGCAGTACTTC. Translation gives CASRSGGQGSYEQYF.